This T cell receptor (beta chain) was sequenced during a study of cytomegalovirus exposure and HLA in healthy donors. Regarding this clone: Its antigen is not known.

The CDR3 is made up of 14 amino acids. CDR1 is SGHTA and CDR2 is FQGNSA in the germline V gene. Between the trimmed V and J ends, which lost 0 bases and 7 bases, there was a span of 10 bases. Study-wide points: Reported results showed that the classifier diagnosed cytomegalovirus status with high specificity and sensitivity.

The PCR made use of 60 Vbeta and 13 Jbeta primers. Data came from immunoSEQ multiplex PCR; TCRdb stores just in-frame clones and leaves some out. This sample yields tens of thousands of clones, of which 75% to 85% are seen a single time; approximately 29% belongs to the top ten. The sample taken for sequencing was PBMCs. This receptor was obtained from a man aged 45 to 65 in good health and CMV-seropositive. V usage is TRBV7-2 and J usage is TRBJ2-1; D gene uncertain. CDR3 residues: CASSLAPTPNEQFF. For the CDR3, the DNA is TGTGCCAGCAGCTTAGCCCCGACACCGAATGAGCAGTTCTTC.